A single sample is the source of the 29 T cell receptor beta chains below, sequenced in a study of CD8 T cells in Susac syndrome. Random hexamers were used to reverse transcribe about 0.45 to 1 ug of RNA. Via MiXCR, TCRdb re-called the immunoSEQ multiplex PCR reads, giving one row per CDR3 protein. The table includes roughly 28,000 distinct CDR3 sequences, 94% detected once. Sequenced input: CD8+ T cells from PBMCs. The origin of the receptors is a human donor in good health.

The chain is built from TRBV7-9 and TRBJ2-3; weak D call: TRBD1 (6 bases). There are 16 residues in the CDR3. Trimming shortened V by 0 bases and J by 6 bases, and 16 bases separated the two germline ends. CDR1 is SEHNR, CDR2 FQNEAQ, per germline (reference sequence). CDR3 sequence reads: CASSLARTEPMDTQYF. The CDR3 nucleotides read TGTGCCAGCAGCTTAGCTCGGACAGAACCTATGGATACGCAGTATTTT.

The chain joins TRBV11-2 to TRBJ2-7; D not resolved. Deletions cut 2 bases from V and 0 bases from J, with 11 bases between. The CDR3 runs 15 residues. Germline V gene sequence: CDR1 SGHAT, CDR2 FQNNGV. Here the CDR3 reads CASSLKVLSSYEQYF. The CDR3 bases are TGTGCCAGCAGCTTAAAGGTCCTTAGCTCCTACGAGCAGTACTTC.

The chain recombines TRBV7-9 with TRBJ2-7; D is possibly TRBD1 (5 bases). The CDR3 is made up of 17 amino acids. The germline gives CDR1 SEHNR, CDR2 FQNEAQ (reference sequence). Trimming stripped 5 bases from V and 0 bases from J, with 20 bases between. CDR3 bases: TGTGCCAGCAGCCTAAACCCGGGCAGGGCCTACTCCTACGAGCAGTACTTC. Protein sequence: CASSLNPGRAYSYEQYF.

The chain recombines TRBV10-3 with TRBJ1-1; no clear D. Germline CDR1 reads ENHRY; CDR2 reads SYGVKD. Trimming left V 10 bases short and J 5 bases short, with 14 bases between. CDR3 length: 12 residues. DNA for the CDR3: TGTGCCACCCGTGTGGACGAGACTGAAGCTTTCTTT. Amino acid sequence: CATRVDETEAFF.

This clonotype has only one observation. This chain joins TRBV11-2 and TRBJ2-1; possible D gene TRBD1, 5 bases. The V gene's germline CDR1 is SGHAT and CDR2 FQNNGV. V was clipped by 3 bases and J by 0 bases, with 15 bases between them. The CDR3 extends over 17 amino acids. DNA for the CDR3: TGTGCCAGCAGCTTCTTTGACAGCCAGAGCTCCTACAATGAGCAGTTCTTC. Protein product: CASSFFDSQSSYNEQFF.

The chain couples TRBV4-3 to TRBJ2-3, with TRBD2 matching over 11 bases. The CDR3 extends over 20 amino acids. Losses at the gene ends were 0 bases for V and 1 base for J; bases not matched to a gene: 12. The germline gives CDR1 LGHNA, CDR2 YSLEER. CDR3 DNA: TGCGCCAGCAGCCAAGATTTACTAGCGGGGGATTACATCGGCACAGATACGCAGTATTTT. Translation: CASSQDLLAGDYIGTDTQYF.

The chain uses TRBV27 and TRBJ1-5; no definite D call. This CDR3 has 15 amino acids. V lost 4 bases, J lost 1 base, and 11 bases lay in between. The germline gives CDR1 MNHEY, CDR2 SMNVEV (reference sequence). DNA for the CDR3: TGTGCCAGCAGTTCGGGTAGGAGAAGCAATCAGCCCCAGCATTTT. Residues: CASSSGRRSNQPQHF.

The V call is TRBV6-2 or TRBV6-3, the J call TRBJ1-1; perhaps TRBD1 as D (5 bases). Germline V gene sequence: CDR1 MNHEY, CDR2 SVGEGT. Trimming left V 7 bases short and J 6 bases short, with 12 bases between. The CDR3 has 12 amino acids. The CDR3 sequence: CASTNGGSEAFF. CDR3 coding DNA: TGTGCCAGCACCAACGGGGGGTCTGAAGCTTTCTTT.

The J gene is TRBJ1-1, the V gene TRBV19; D gene ambiguous. V was cut by 6 bases and J by 3 bases, with 11 bases left in between. This CDR3 has 13 residues. CDR1 and CDR2 from the germline V gene are LNHDA and SQIVND (reference sequence). This CDR3 is CASRLDLYTEAFF. CDR3 nucleotides: TGTGCCAGTAGACTTGATCTTTACACTGAAGCTTTCTTT.

The chain recombines TRBV6-4 with TRBJ2-3, with 13 bases identical to TRBD2. The junction had 0 bases not matched to a gene; V was cut back by 0 bases and J by 6 bases. Germline CDR1 is MRHNA and CDR2 is SNTAGT. There are 15 residues in the CDR3. DNA of the CDR3: TGTGCCAGCAGTGACTCGACTAGCGGGGGGGATACGCAGTATTTT. Translated, it gives CASSDSTSGGDTQYF.

The chain employs TRBV11-2 and TRBJ2-7; D may match TRBD1 or TRBD2 (6 bases each). V dropped 6 bases and J dropped 6 bases, with 15 bases sitting between them. Germline-derived CDR1 and CDR2 are SGHAT and FQNNGV. CDR3 length: 13 amino acids. CDR3 sequence reads: CASRLRGGREQYF. CDR3 nucleotides: TGTGCCAGCAGGCTAAGAGGGGGGCGCGAGCAGTACTTC. Complete variable domain (other parts from reference TRBV11-2 and TRBJ2-7): EAGVAQSPRYKIIEKRQSVAFWCNPISGHATLYWYQQILGQGPKLLIQFQNNGVVDDSQLPKDRFSAERLKGVDSTLKIQPAKLEDSAVYLCASRLRGGREQYFGPGTRLTVT.

This clonotype was seen just once. The chain recombines TRBV6-2 or TRBV6-3 with TRBJ2-7; no clear D gene. Trimming removed 5 bases from V and 3 bases from J, with 11 bases in between. Looked up from germline, CDR1 is MNHEY and CDR2 is SVGEGT. The CDR3 length is 13 residues. Written as DNA, the CDR3 is TGTGCCAGCAGTCACGGGCATTACTACGAGCAGTACTTC. It specifies CASSHGHYYEQYF.

This chain joins TRBV20-1 and TRBJ2-3; tentatively, D is TRBD2 (7 bases). Trimming removed 1 base from V and 3 bases from J, with 17 bases in between. This CDR3 spans 16 amino acids. Germline V gives CDR1 DFQATT, CDR2 SNEGSKA (reference sequence). The chain's CDR3 is CSARVGRGLVTDTQYF. The CDR3 DNA reads TGCAGTGCTAGAGTGGGGCGGGGGCTTGTGACAGATACGCAGTATTTT.

This clonotype is a singleton in its sample. This chain links TRBV10-3 with TRBJ2-7; D is perhaps TRBD1 (6 bases). V shed 5 bases and J shed 0 bases, with 14 bases lying between them. The germline gives CDR1 ENHRY, CDR2 SYGVKD. The length of the CDR3 is 15 residues. CDR3 residues: CAISQGQTTSYEQYF. The CDR3 DNA is TGTGCCATCAGTCAAGGACAGACCACCTCCTACGAGCAGTACTTC.

The chain joins TRBV5-6 to TRBJ2-2, with D unclear. Germline V CDR1 and CDR2: SGHDT, YYEEEE. This CDR3 region has 12 residues. Trimming cost V 2 bases and J 6 bases, with 5 bases left between them. The DNA for the CDR3 is TGTGCCAGCAGCTTTAGTCCCGGGGAGCTGTTTTTT. Protein sequence: CASSFSPGELFF.

The chain combines TRBV27 with TRBJ2-7, with D perhaps TRBD1 or TRBD2 (5 bases each). From germline, CDR1 is MNHEY and CDR2 SMNVEV (reference sequence). This CDR3 region has 13 residues. The V gene lost 11 bases and the J gene lost 5 bases, with 19 bases spanning the gap. CDR3 loop: CAVKGPPGDEQYF. The CDR3 bases are TGTGCCGTCAAGGGACCCCCGGGCGACGAGCAGTACTTC.

CDR3 residues: CASSRRRGNQPQHF. The CDR3 DNA reads as TGTGCCAGCAGTCGCAGACGGGGCAATCAGCCCCAGCATTTT. The chain links TRBV27 to TRBJ1-5; D not certain. Germline lookup yields CDR1 MNHEY and CDR2 SMNVEV (reference sequence). This CDR3 is 14 amino acids long. V was pared by 5 bases and J by 2 bases, with 10 bases between.

The rearrangement links TRBV7-2 to TRBJ2-5; TRBD2 matches at 13 bases. CDR1 and CDR2 from the germline V gene are SGHTA and FQGNSA. The CDR3 extends over 17 amino acids. Trimming took 5 bases from V and 5 from J; bases not matched to a gene: 11. CDR3 sequence reads: CASSASRLAGGGETQYF. The CDR3 region has the DNA TGTGCCAGCAGCGCCTCAAGACTAGCGGGGGGCGGGGAGACCCAGTACTTC.

The chain employs TRBV7-9 and TRBJ2-7; D assignment may be TRBD1 or TRBD2 (6 bases each). The CDR3 runs to 13 residues. CDR1 SEHNR and CDR2 FQNEAQ come from the germline V gene (reference sequence). V shed 5 bases and J shed 7 bases, with 15 bases lying between them. The CDR3 loop is CASSPPGAGEQYF. The CDR3 nucleotides are TGTGCCAGCAGCCCCCCGGGGGCAGGTGAGCAGTACTTC.

The J gene is TRBJ2-3, the V gene TRBV12-3 or TRBV12-4, with D possibly matching TRBD1 (6 bases). V lost 5 bases and J 3 bases, leaving 12 bases between the germline ends. The CDR3 is made up of 14 amino acids. In DNA, the CDR3 is TGTGCCAGCAGTCGCGCCCAGGGGACAGATACGCAGTATTTT. It codes for CASSRAQGTDTQYF.

The V and J genes are TRBV20-1 and TRBJ2-1; 7 bases fit TRBD2. Trimming removed 6 bases from V and 7 bases from J; junction bases left unmatched: 3. Germline V CDR1 and CDR2: DFQATT, SNEGSKA (reference sequence). CDR3 length equals 11 residues. Written as DNA, the CDR3 is TGCAGTGCCACCGGGAGGAATGAGCAGTTCTTC. Amino acids: CSATGRNEQFF.

The chain links TRBV6-6 to TRBJ2-3, with D unresolved. From germline, CDR1 is MNHNY and CDR2 SVGAGI (reference sequence). The V gene lost 6 bases and the J gene lost 1 base, with 8 bases spanning the gap. The CDR3 runs 13 residues. The CDR3 is CASREQGTDTQYF. DNA for the CDR3: TGTGCCAGCAGGGAGCAGGGCACAGATACGCAGTATTTT.

The rearrangement uses TRBV9 and TRBJ1-5, with D unclear. Per germline, CDR1 SGDLS and CDR2 YYNGEE. This CDR3 contains 14 residues. The V end was cut by 0 bases, the J end by 6 bases, with 10 bases between. CDR3 sequence reads: CASSVEGNGQPQHF. The DNA for the CDR3 is TGTGCCAGCAGCGTAGAAGGGAACGGTCAGCCCCAGCATTTT.

This chain connects TRBV13 to TRBJ2-3; 12 positions match TRBD2. Trimming at V came to 5 bases and at J to 4 bases, leaving 10 bases not matched to a gene. The CDR3 extends over 17 amino acids. CDR1 is PRHDT and CDR2 is FYEKMQ in the germline V gene (reference sequence). The CDR3 loop reads CASSTRRTSGVSDTQYF. CDR3 DNA: TGTGCCAGCAGCACCCGACGGACTAGCGGGGTTTCAGATACGCAGTATTTT. The full variable domain, with the rest looked up from reference TRBV13 and TRBJ2-3, is AAGVIQSPRHLIKEKRETATLKCYPIPRHDTVYWYQQGPGQDPQFLISFYEKMQSDKGSIPDRFSAQQFSDYHSELNMSSLELGDSALYFCASSTRRTSGVSDTQYFGPGTRLTVL.

This clonotype appeared once. In nucleotides, the CDR3 is TGTGCCAGCAGCTTAGGGGCGGCCGAAGAGGAAGCTTTCTTT. It encodes CASSLGAAEEEAFF. The J gene is TRBJ1-1, the V gene TRBV7-6; D is unclear. The CDR3 totals 14 residues. Germline V gene lookup returns CDR1 SGHVS and CDR2 FNYEAQ. V dropped 1 base and J dropped 8 bases, with 14 bases sitting between them.

This sequence joins TRBV6-5 and TRBJ2-1, with D tentatively TRBD1 (7 bases). The length of the CDR3 is 13 residues. Germline-derived CDR1 and CDR2 are MNHEY and SVGAGI. Trimming took off 8 bases at V and 5 bases at J, with 13 bases between the two ends. CDR3 coding DNA: TGTGCCAGCGCAGGGGGGCCCCACAATGAGCAGTTCTTC. It is translated as CASAGGPHNEQFF.

In this sample, this clonotype turned up once. The rearrangement joins TRBV5-5 to TRBJ1-3; D is ambiguous. V shed 4 bases and J shed 2 bases, with 13 bases lying between them. Germline values: CDR1 SGHKS, CDR2 YYEKEE (reference sequence). CDR3 length: 15 residues. This chain's CDR3 is CASSPDPSTGNTIYF. CDR3 nucleotides: TGTGCCAGCAGCCCAGACCCGAGCACTGGAAACACCATATATTTT.

The chain couples TRBV7-7 to TRBJ2-1; tentative D call: TRBD2 (6 bases). Trimming shortened V by 5 bases and J by 3 bases, and 11 bases separated the two germline ends. Germline-derived CDR1 and CDR2 are SSHAT and FNYEAQ (reference sequence). The CDR3 extends over 14 amino acids. CDR3 sequence (DNA): TGTGCCAGCAGCCCCGCGGGGCGCTACAATGAGCAGTTCTTC. Translation: CASSPAGRYNEQFF. Complete variable domain (other parts from reference TRBV7-7 and TRBJ2-1): GAGVSQSPRYKVTKRGQDVTLRCDPISSHATLYWYQQALGQGPEFLTYFNYEAQPDKSGLPSDRFSAERPEGSISTLTIQRTEQRDSAMYRCASSPAGRYNEQFFGPGTRLTVL.

The rearrangement joins TRBV7-8 to TRBJ2-7; D is ambiguous. The CDR3 sequence is 16 residues long. Trimming shortened V by 2 bases and J by 2 bases, and 16 bases separated the two germline ends. Germline lookup yields CDR1 SGHVS and CDR2 FQNEAQ. The CDR3 is CASSLRSALLTYEQYF. In nucleotides, the CDR3 is TGTGCCAGCAGCTTAAGGAGTGCTTTACTTACCTACGAGCAGTACTTC.